This is a list of T cell receptor beta chains from one sample in a study of blood T cell repertoires in COVID-19. Here immunoSEQ multiplex PCR was the method, and the copy in TCRdb shows in-frame clones only, minus some. The repertoire holds more than 120,000 clones, with around 83% as singletons. The sequencing input was peripheral blood. The source of these receptors is a human donor with acute or convalescent COVID-19. The donor label of this sample is uncertain. Each CDR3 is given with its conserved first and last residue. A D gene is named only where the DNA matches it firmly. Size values are once, few and many counts, or a class for expanded clones, and some rows have none.

abundance	d_gene	v_gene	j_gene	CDR3nt	CDR3aa
NA	NA	TRBV24-1	TRBJ2-3	TGTGCCACCAGTATAAGAGCGACAGGTCTAGATACGCAGTATTTT	CATSIRATGLDTQYF
few	TRBD2	TRBV9	TRBJ2-3	TGTGCCAGCAGCCCCGGTAGTAGCGGGGGCACAGATACGCAGTATTTT	CASSPGSSGGTDTQYF
few	TRBD2	TRBV27	TRBJ2-3	TGTGCCAGCGGAAGAGCGGGGGCTACAGATACGCAGTATTTT	CASGRAGATDTQYF
once	NA	TRBV28	TRBJ1-6	TGTGCCAGTTTCTCCAGGGGCGCGAATTCACCCCTCCACTTT	CASFSRGANSPLHF
NA	TRBD1	TRBV19	TRBJ1-2	TGTGCCAGTATCGGGGACAGGCGAACTAACTATGGCTACACCTTC	CASIGDRRTNYGYTF
NA	TRBD1	TRBV4-2	TRBJ1-4	TGTGCCAGCAGCCAAGATCCAGGGACAGGGGGGCTTGCAACTAATGAAAAACTGTTTTTT	CASSQDPGTGGLATNEKLFF
NA	TRBD2	TRBV7-3	TRBJ2-3	TGTGCCAGCAGCTTAAACCCTAGCGGGAGGGCTGTCACAGATACGCAGTATTTT	CASSLNPSGRAVTDTQYF
NA	NA	TRBV9	TRBJ1-2	TGTGCCAGCAGCGTAGCTCTTTCGAGGAGGTCGGGGGGCTACACCTTC	CASSVALSRRSGGYTF
once	NA	TRBV9	TRBJ2-3	TGTGCCAGCAGCGTACAGGGATTAAGCACAGATACGCAGTATTTT	CASSVQGLSTDTQYF
NA	NA	TRBV7-2	TRBJ2-7	TGTGCCAGCAGCCCCGATAGCGCGGGCGAGCAGTACTTC	CASSPDSAGEQYF
NA	NA	TRBV10-3	TRBJ1-1	TGTGCCATCAGTGAGTTGGGGGGAAGTCCTGAAGCTTTCTTT	CAISELGGSPEAFF
NA	TRBD1	TRBV19	TRBJ2-3	TGTGCCAGTAGTACGGGACAGGGGTTTTTTACGCAGTATTTT	CASSTGQGFFTQYF
NA	NA	TRBV5-5	TRBJ1-4	TGTGCCAGCAGCTTTCAGGGTCAGGATGAAAAACTGTTTTTT	CASSFQGQDEKLFF
few	NA	TRBV27	TRBJ1-5	TGTGCCAGCAGTTTAGGCGGGGTGAATCAGCCCCAGCATTTT	CASSLGGVNQPQHF
NA	TRBD2	TRBV19	TRBJ2-1	TGTGCCAGTAGTATTAGACTAGCGGGATTTCGGTACAATGAGCAGTTCTTC	CASSIRLAGFRYNEQFF
once	TRBD1	TRBV6-5	TRBJ1-4	TGTGCCAGCAGCCAGGGGGCAGGGTGGGAAAAACTGTTTTTT	CASSQGAGWEKLFF
NA	TRBD2	TRBV4-2	TRBJ2-2	TGTGCCAGCAGCCAAGAGTCCCAGCGGGAGTACACCGGGGAGCTGTTTTTT	CASSQESQREYTGELFF
NA	NA	TRBV9	TRBJ2-1	TGTGCCAGCAGCGACGGCACGGGGTATTACAATGAGCAGTTCTTC	CASSDGTGYYNEQFF
NA	TRBD1	TRBV7-3	TRBJ1-2	TGTGCCAGCAGCCAAACGGGGACAGGGGATGCTAACTATGGCTACACCTTC	CASSQTGTGDANYGYTF
NA	TRBD1	TRBV18	TRBJ2-3	TGTGCCAGCTCACCAGAGAACAGGGGAAATACGCAGTATTTT	CASSPENRGNTQYF
NA	TRBD1	TRBV28	TRBJ2-2	TGTGCCAGCAGGCCCACCCGGGACAGGAACACCGGGGAGCTGTTTTTT	CASRPTRDRNTGELFF
few	TRBD1	TRBV6-6	TRBJ2-2	TGTGCCAGCAGTTCCGACAGGGTCGTGACCGGGGAGCTGTTTTTT	CASSSDRVVTGELFF
few	NA	TRBV28	TRBJ1-2	TGTGCCAGCAGTAACACCTATGGCTACACCTTC	CASSNTYGYTF
NA	TRBD1	TRBV5-1	TRBJ2-7	TGCGCCAGCAGCTTAGAGGGACAGGTCGGGAGCGAGCAGTACTTC	CASSLEGQVGSEQYF
NA	TRBD1	TRBV7-3	TRBJ2-3	TGTGCCAGCAGCTCACCGGACAGGGGAGATACGCAGTATTTT	CASSSPDRGDTQYF
NA	TRBD2	TRBV9	TRBJ2-1	TGTGCCAGCAGCGTAGGGACTAGATACAATGAGCAGTTCTTC	CASSVGTRYNEQFF
few	NA	TRBV9	TRBJ1-3	TGTGCCAGCGCGGCCCGCTCTGGAAACACCATATATTTT	CASAARSGNTIYF
NA	NA	TRBV7-9	TRBJ2-7	TGTGCCAGCACCAAAGACAGGACTACCTACGAGCAGTACTTC	CASTKDRTTYEQYF
NA	TRBD1	TRBV10-3	TRBJ1-3	TGTGCCATCGGACAGGGCGCAATCTCTGGAAACACCATATATTTT	CAIGQGAISGNTIYF
NA	TRBD1	TRBV30	TRBJ1-4	TGTGCCTGGAGCGCAGACAGGGCCTTTAATGAAAAACTGTTTTTT	CAWSADRAFNEKLFF
NA	TRBD2	TRBV5-6	TRBJ2-1	TGTGCCAGCAGCGGAACTAGCGGGGGTTGGGCTGAGCAGTTCTTC	CASSGTSGGWAEQFF
once	TRBD1	TRBV27	TRBJ1-5	TGTGCCAGCAGCCAAGTTCAGGGGGCCGGTCAGCCCCAGCATTTT	CASSQVQGAGQPQHF
NA	NA	TRBV18	TRBJ2-2	TGTGCCAGCTCACCACCGAACGGGCGGGACACCGGGGAGCTGTTTTTT	CASSPPNGRDTGELFF
NA	NA	TRBV7-2	TRBJ2-2	TGTGCCAGCAGCGCTCAGGGGACCGGGGAGCTGTTTTTT	CASSAQGTGELFF
NA	NA	TRBV28	TRBJ2-7	TGTGCCAGCAGTTTAGTCAGAGGATCATCCTACGAGCAGTACTTC	CASSLVRGSSYEQYF
few	NA	TRBV7-2	TRBJ1-2	TGTGCCAGCAGCTTAGCATACCCACCAGGGGATGGCTACACCTTC	CASSLAYPPGDGYTF
NA	TRBD2	TRBV4-1	TRBJ2-7	TGCGCCAGCAGCCAGGGTCGGGGGGGAAAAGAAGAGCAGTACTTC	CASSQGRGGKEEQYF
NA	TRBD2	TRBV7-2	TRBJ2-1	TGTGCCAGCAGCTTAGGGTATAGCGGGGGGCACCAACTCTTC	CASSLGYSGGHQLF
few	TRBD1	TRBV11-2	TRBJ1-2	TGTGCCAGCAGCTTAGTCCTTGGACAGGACTATGGCTACACCTTC	CASSLVLGQDYGYTF
NA	NA	TRBV5-1	TRBJ1-1	TGCGCCAGCAGCTTGGGCCCGGGCACTGAAGCTTTCTTT	CASSLGPGTEAFF
NA	NA	TRBV5-4	TRBJ2-3	TGTGCCAGCAGCTCCCAGGGGCTGACAGATACGCAGTATTTT	CASSSQGLTDTQYF
NA	TRBD2	TRBV18	TRBJ2-3	TGTGCCAGCTCACTGACTAGCGGGGGGAGCACAGATACGCAGTATTTT	CASSLTSGGSTDTQYF
NA	TRBD1	TRBV29-1	TRBJ1-1	TGCAGCGGATACAGGGGGCACACTGAAGCTTTCTTT	CSGYRGHTEAFF
NA	NA	TRBV18	TRBJ1-1	TGTGCCAGCTCTCCATCCATGAACACTGAAGCTTTCTTT	CASSPSMNTEAFF
NA	TRBD1	TRBV7-9	TRBJ2-5	TGTGCCAGCAGCTTTGCCAGGGGGCAAGAGACCCAGTACTTC	CASSFARGQETQYF
once	TRBD1	TRBV28	TRBJ2-7	TGTGCCAGCAGGGGGACAGTTAGCTCCTACGAGCAGTACTTC	CASRGTVSSYEQYF
NA	NA	TRBV4-3	TRBJ1-5	TGCGCCAGCAGCCAAGTTCCAGGAGGGACTCAGCCCCAGCATTTT	CASSQVPGGTQPQHF
NA	TRBD1	TRBV19	TRBJ1-1	TGTGCCAGTAGTAACCGGGACAGCACTGAAGCTTTCTTT	CASSNRDSTEAFF
NA	NA	TRBV3-1/TRBV3-2	TRBJ1-4	TGTGCCAGTCAGGGATTCACTAATGAAAAACTGTTTTTT	CASQGFTNEKLFF
NA	TRBD2	TRBV6-2/TRBV6-3	TRBJ2-1	TGTGCCAGCAGTTACCCGGCTAGCGGGAGTCTTGAGCAGTTCTTC	CASSYPASGSLEQFF
NA	NA	TRBV20-1	TRBJ2-7	TGCAGTGCGGGAAGAAGGGGGGAGCAGTACTTC	CSAGRRGEQYF
NA	NA	TRBV7-2	TRBJ1-1	TGTGCCAGCAGCTTAGTACAGGCGATTGAAGCTTTCTTT	CASSLVQAIEAFF
NA	TRBD2	TRBV30	TRBJ2-2	TGTGCCTGGAACCTGGACAGGCGGGGGGGGGCACTGTTTTTT	CAWNLDRRGGALFF
NA	NA	TRBV29-1	TRBJ1-1	TGCAGCGTTGTGCCAGTCACTGAAGCTTTCTTT	CSVVPVTEAFF